This entry describes one T cell receptor beta chain. This sample is drawn from a study of OX40 agonist ivuxolimab in advanced cancers. The CDR3 length is 15 residues. From germline, CDR1 is SGHRS and CDR2 YFSETQ. V was clipped by 5 bases and J by 7 bases; unmatched bases: 9. Produced via immunoSEQ multiplex PCR; TCRdb's table is partial and in-frame only. The table has around 43,000 clones, about nine tenths seen once; the top ten hold about 12%. The sequenced sample was CD4+ or CD8+ T cells sorted from blood, obtained in a trial of the OX40 agonist ivuxolimab. The V and J genes are TRBV5-1 and TRBJ2-2; 9 positions agree with TRBD1. The receptor comes from an adult with an advanced solid tumor such as melanoma, head and neck, liver or kidney cancer. CDR3: CASSRSRTGVGELFF. The CDR3 DNA reads TGCGCCAGCAGTCGTTCAAGGACAGGGGTCGGGGAGCTGTTTTTT. The full variable domain, its missing parts supplied by reference TRBV5-1 and TRBJ2-2, is KAGVTQTPRYLIKTRGQQVTLSCSPISGHRSVSWYQQTPGQGLQFLFEYFSETQRNKGNFPGRFSGRQFSNSRSEMNVSTLELGDSALYLCASSRSRTGVGELFFGEGSRLTVL.